The 18 T cell receptor beta chains in this list originate from one sample, sequenced in a study of Graves' ophthalmopathy and Graves' hyperthyroidism (dated by TCRdb to between 2018 and 2020). TCRdb records Illumina HiSeq 2000 as the sequencer. For repertoire sequencing, TCR beta CDR3 regions were amplified from RNA transcripts. The first round was an RT-PCR using HTBI primers with the Qiagen OneStep RT-PCR kit, and this first round was followed by a second-round multiplex PCR, then size selection and purification. TCRdb reprocessed the public reads (quality trimming at Q25 with fastp, clone calling with MiXCR) and kept in-frame beta chains. Rows with a matching CDR3 protein are joined into one entry that keeps the most common DNA and genes. Counted in this sample were 740,000 or so distinct CDR3 sequences; 40% of them appeared once. The top ten clonotypes cover around 40% of the sample. Sequenced: peripheral blood. These receptors all stem from an adult man with Graves' ophthalmopathy.

A word on this clonotype: The junction shows a germline mismatch at one end, possibly a read error. V gene TRBV25-1 combines with J gene TRBJ1-6; D is unclear. The CDR3 contains 13 residues. The germline gives CDR1 MGHDK, CDR2 SYGVNS. The CDR3 coding sequence is TGTGCCGGCAGTGAAGGCCGATCCTCACCCCTCCACTTT. Translating it yields CAGSEGRSSPLHF.

This clonotype has only one observation. The chain carries TRBV2 and TRBJ2-3, with D unresolved. Germline loops: CDR1 SNHLY, CDR2 FYNNEI. The CDR3 length is 15 residues. Trimming left V 7 bases short and J 2 bases short, with 16 bases between. The DNA for the CDR3 is TGTGCCAGCACCTCCGCCCGCGTGCTCACAGATACGCAGTATTTT. Amino acid sequence: CASTSARVLTDTQYF.

A few counts support this clonotype. J is TRBJ2-2 and V is TRBV10-3, with 10 bases matching TRBD1. This CDR3 has 15 amino acids. The trim removed 6 bases at V and 4 bases at J, leaving 5 bases unmatched. Germline V gives CDR1 ENHRY, CDR2 SYGVKD. In DNA form, the CDR3 reads TGTGCCATCAGCGGTGGGACAGGGGTCACCGGGGAGCTGTTTTTT. Its protein is CAISGGTGVTGELFF.

This clonotype has a handful of counts. The chain employs TRBV2 and TRBJ1-1; D is uncertain. V gave up 5 bases and J gave up 0 bases, with 13 bases separating them. Looked up from germline, CDR1 is SNHLY and CDR2 is FYNNEI. The CDR3 totals 15 residues. CDR3: CASSPPRALNTEAFF. The CDR3 DNA sequence: TGTGCCAGCAGTCCCCCCCGGGCTTTGAACACTGAAGCTTTCTTT.

This clonotype was recorded at least ten times. The rearrangement joins TRBV7-2 to TRBJ1-5, with D possibly being TRBD1 (5 bases). The V end lost 1 base, the J end lost 7 bases, and 14 bases lay between the germline ends. Germline V gives CDR1 SGHTA, CDR2 FQGNSA. The CDR3 extends over 15 amino acids. The chain's CDR3 is CASSLVAGGGQPQHF. The CDR3 nucleotides are TGTGCCAGCAGCTTAGTTGCGGGGGGGGGACAGCCCCAGCATTTT. Complete variable domain (other parts from reference TRBV7-2 and TRBJ1-5): GAGVSQSPSNKVTEKGKDVELRCDPISGHTALYWYRQSLGQGLEFLIYFQGNSAPDKSGLPSDRFSAERTGGSVSTLTIQRTQQEDSAVYLCASSLVAGGGQPQHFGDGTRLSIL.

A remark on this clonotype: At one of its ends the junction is not consistent with the germline gene, which may arise from a read error. The gene calls are TRBV7-2 and TRBJ1-2; the D is unclear. Looked up from germline, CDR1 is SGHTA and CDR2 is FQGNSA. The length of the CDR3 is 14 residues. The CDR3 region has the DNA TGTGCCGGCAGCCGAACCGCTAGGAACTATGGCTACACCTTC. Its translation: CAGSRTARNYGYTF.

A few counts support this clonotype. The rearrangement links TRBV9 to TRBJ1-6; TRBD1 agrees at 7 bases. The V gene's germline CDR1 is SGDLS and CDR2 YYNGEE. The J segment lost 8 bases and the V segment lost 4 bases, leaving 9 bases of the junction unmatched. The CDR3 loop spans 15 amino acids. The CDR3 spells CASSQGQGEYSPLHF. CDR3 nucleotides: TGTGCCAGCAGCCAAGGGCAGGGGGAATATTCACCCCTCCACTTT.

The V and J genes are TRBV2 and TRBJ2-5, with D unclear. Germline CDR1 is SNHLY and CDR2 is FYNNEI. This CDR3 comprises 13 residues. Trimming stripped 6 bases from V and 6 bases from J, with 14 bases between. The CDR3 here is CASSPGWSQTQYF. As DNA, the CDR3 is TGTGCCAGCAGCCCCGGCTGGAGTCAGACCCAGTACTTC.

This clonotype was seen a few times. The chain combines TRBV12-3 or TRBV12-4 with TRBJ2-7; D is ambiguous. Trimming shortened V by 3 bases and J by 6 bases, and 12 bases separated the two germline ends. The CDR3 extends over 13 amino acids. The CDR3 nucleotides read TGTGCCAGCAGTTTTACGGGCTACGGCGAGCAGTACTTC. It codes for CASSFTGYGEQYF.

In this sample, this clonotype turned up a few times. CDR3 sequence: CASSLANTRLGIGYTF. CDR3 DNA: TGTGCCAGCAGCTTAGCTAACACACGACTTGGCATCGGCTACACCTTC. The chain joins TRBV7-2 to TRBJ1-2; unclear D gene. Germline CDR1 SGHTA, CDR2 FQGNSA. V was shortened by 0 bases and J by 8 bases, with 19 bases between the two germline ends. This CDR3 has 16 amino acids.

Concerning this clonotype itself: The junction shows a germline mismatch at one end, possibly a read error. The chain combines TRBV14 with TRBJ2-5; D may match TRBD1 or TRBD2 (6 bases each). The CDR3 is 18 residues long. The germline CDR1 and CDR2 sequences are SGHDN and FVKESK. CDR3 residues: CAGSAKKTGLQGLETQYF. CDR3 nucleotide sequence: TGTGCCGGCAGCGCCAAAAAGACGGGACTGCAGGGGTTGGAGACCCAGTACTTC.

In its sample, this clonotype was seen many times. The V call is TRBV29-1, the J call TRBJ2-2; D remains unclear. V lost 6 bases, J lost 8 bases, and 10 bases lay in between. From germline, CDR1 is SQVTM and CDR2 ANQGSEA. CDR3 size: 11 residues. CDR3 DNA: TGCAGCGTCGCAAGCGTTGGGGAGCTGTTTTTT. Protein product: CSVASVGELFF.

Ten or more counts support this clonotype. The V call is TRBV10-1, the J call TRBJ2-7; D gene ambiguous. CDR1 is WNHNN and CDR2 is SYGVQD in the germline V gene (reference sequence). This CDR3 comprises 13 residues. V gave up 3 bases and J gave up 2 bases, with 8 bases separating them. The CDR3 here is CASSEQRTYEQYF. The CDR3 DNA sequence: TGCGCCAGCAGTGAACAGAGAACCTACGAGCAGTACTTC.

The chain uses TRBV14 and TRBJ1-3; 8 bases map to TRBD1. V lost 2 bases and J lost 2; bases outside the gene matches: 5. Germline CDR1 reads SGHDN; CDR2 reads FVKESK. The CDR3 totals 16 residues. The CDR3 region has the DNA TGTGCCAGCAGCCAACTGACAGGGGTCACTGGAAACACCATATATTTT. Translated, it gives CASSQLTGVTGNTIYF.

This clonotype was detected ten times or more. V gene TRBV29-1 combines with J gene TRBJ1-2; 9 positions match TRBD1. Germline V gives CDR1 SQVTM, CDR2 ANQGSEA. CDR3 length: 11 amino acids. After removal of 7 bases from V and 5 bases from J, the junction contained 2 bases not matched to a gene. CDR3 coding DNA: TGCAGCGCCGGGACAGGGTATGGCTACACCTTC. This sequence encodes CSAGTGYGYTF. The entire variable domain, with the rest obtained from reference TRBV29-1 and TRBJ1-2, is as follows: SAVISQKPSRDICQRGTSLTIQCQVDSQVTMMFWYRQQPGQSLTLIATANQGSEATYESGFVIDKFPISRPNLTFSTLTVSNMSPEDSSIYLCSAGTGYGYTFGSGTRLTVV.

The V call is TRBV19, the J call TRBJ2-7; TRBD2 matches at 14 bases. CDR1 LNHDA and CDR2 SQIVND come from the germline V gene (reference sequence). Trimming cost V 6 bases and J 0 bases; bases outside gene matches: 7. CDR3 length: 17 residues. CDR3 DNA sequence: TGTGCCAGTAGCCGGACTAGCGGGAGGACGAGCTCCTACGAGCAGTACTTC. It is translated as CASSRTSGRTSSYEQYF.

About this clonotype itself: This is likely a read error, given that the CDR3 carries no conserved phenylalanine or tryptophan at its end. V gene TRBV10-3 combines with J gene TRBJ2-2, with 8 bases aligning to TRBD2. Germline V CDR1 and CDR2: ENHRY, SYGVKD. The CDR3 is 16 residues long. The J segment lost 4 bases and the V segment lost 3 bases, leaving 7 bases of the junction unmatched. The CDR3 DNA is TGTGCCATCAGTGATCATGGGACTAGGGGCACCGGGGAGCTGTTTTCT. Its protein product is CAISDHGTRGTGELFS.

This clonotype came up once. A read error is likely, as this CDR3 ends without the conserved phenylalanine or tryptophan. V and J are TRBV12-3 or TRBV12-4 and TRBJ1-1; unclear D gene. Trimming took 6 bases from V and 1 from J, leaving 9 bases between them. There are 13 residues in the CDR3. As DNA, the CDR3 is TGTGCCAGCAGCCCTAGAGGGAACACTGAAGCTTTCTTG. Translated, it gives CASSPRGNTEAFL.